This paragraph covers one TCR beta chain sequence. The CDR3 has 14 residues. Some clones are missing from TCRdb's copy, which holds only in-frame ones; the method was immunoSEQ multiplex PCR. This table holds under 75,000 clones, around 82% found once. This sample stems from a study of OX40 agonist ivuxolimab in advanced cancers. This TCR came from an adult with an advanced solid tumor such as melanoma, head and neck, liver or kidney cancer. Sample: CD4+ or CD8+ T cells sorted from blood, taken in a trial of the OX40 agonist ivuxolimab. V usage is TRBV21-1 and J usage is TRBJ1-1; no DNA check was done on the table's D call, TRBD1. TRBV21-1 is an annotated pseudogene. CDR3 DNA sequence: TGTGCCAGCACTCCACAGGGCTCTGACACTGAAGCTTTCTTT. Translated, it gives CASTPQGSDTEAFF.